This entry lists 7 T cell receptor beta chains sequenced from one sample in a study of neoadjuvant anti-PD-1 for oral cavity cancer. Generated by immunoSEQ multiplex PCR, the TCRdb table keeps only in-frame clones and is missing some. The table shows approximately 42,000 clones, with 77% occurring only once. Time point: after neoadjuvant nivolumab, at surgical resection. The specimen was PBMCs, collected after nivolumab (anti-PD-1) treatment. The receptor source for this set is a person between 35 and 79 years old with oral cavity squamous cell carcinoma.

This clone was observed a single time. The chain joins TRBV5-1 to TRBJ1-6, with 8 bases lining up with TRBD1. The length of the CDR3 is 14 residues. Germline V gene data show CDR1 as SGHRS and CDR2 as YFSETQ. V was pared by 9 bases and J by 8 bases, with 10 bases of the junction left unmatched. The CDR3: CATRDRPSDSPLHF. In DNA form, the CDR3 reads TGCGCCACCCGGGACAGGCCTTCCGATTCACCCCTCCACTTT.

The chain is built from TRBV6-5 and TRBJ1-3; D is unresolved. Trimming stripped 7 bases from V and 0 bases from J, with 7 bases between. The CDR3 contains 13 residues. Germline assignment: CDR1 MNHEY and CDR2 SVGAGI. CDR3 amino acids: CASTSDSGNTIYF. DNA of the CDR3: TGTGCCAGCACTTCCGACTCTGGAAACACCATATATTTT.

A single count supports this clone. The gene calls are TRBV15 and TRBJ1-1; D call uncertain. The length of the CDR3 is 12 residues. The V end lost 6 bases, the J end lost 3 bases, and 8 bases lay between the germline ends. Germline CDR1 and CDR2: LNHNV and YYDKDF (reference sequence). Written as DNA, the CDR3 is TGTGCCACCAGTACGGGTTACACTGAAGCTTTCTTT. This sequence encodes CATSTGYTEAFF.

This clone is a singleton in its sample. The chain combines TRBV10-2 with TRBJ2-2; D is uncertain. This CDR3 contains 15 residues. V shed 8 bases and J shed 0 bases, with 13 bases lying between them. CDR1 is WSHSY, CDR2 SAAADI, per germline. The CDR3 nucleotides are TGCGCCAGCGTGAAGGAGACTTCGAACACCGGGGAGCTGTTTTTT. This encodes CASVKETSNTGELFF.

Only a few counts were recorded for this clone. The chain recombines TRBV11-2 with TRBJ2-3, with 8 bases fitting TRBD2. Looked up from germline, CDR1 is SGHAT and CDR2 is FQNNGV. CDR3 length: 14 amino acids. J gave up 1 base and V 6 bases, and 3 bases lay outside the gene matches. CDR3: CASRRAGGTDTQYF. CDR3 DNA sequence: TGTGCCAGCAGGAGAGCGGGGGGCACAGATACGCAGTATTTT.

The chain couples TRBV5-1 to TRBJ2-2; 9 nucleotides align to TRBD1. CDR1 and CDR2 from the germline V gene are SGHRS and YFSETQ. Trimming took 3 bases from V and 9 from J; bases not matched to a gene: 9. This CDR3 contains 15 residues. The CDR3 DNA reads as TGCGCCAGCAGCTCGACCGGGACAGGGAAGAGGGAGCTGTTTTTT. This sequence encodes CASSSTGTGKRELFF.

The genes are TRBV6-5 and TRBJ1-6, with D unclear. The V end lost 5 bases, the J end lost 7 bases, and 6 bases lay between the germline ends. Germline V lookup: CDR1 MNHEY, CDR2 SVGAGI. The CDR3 is 12 residues long. The CDR3 region has the DNA TGTGCCAGCAGTCGGGCGAATTCACCCCTCCACTTT. It encodes CASSRANSPLHF.